This T cell receptor (beta chain) is from a study of cytomegalovirus exposure and HLA in healthy donors. There are 16 residues in the CDR3. Germline V CDR1 and CDR2: MNHEY, SMNVEV (reference sequence). V lost 5 bases to trimming and J lost 3 bases; unmatched junction nucleotides: 11. Using immunoSEQ multiplex PCR, the repertoire was profiled, and TCRdb retains in-frame clones only, with some absent. The sample consists of about 110,000 clones, roughly 95% of them appearing once. The chain is built from TRBV27 and TRBJ2-3, with 7 bases fitting TRBD2. The sample was PBMCs. The sequence came from a woman aged 18-30 years in good health and CMV-seronegative. CDR3 loop: CASSIRPSGPTDTQYF. The DNA of the CDR3 is TGTGCCAGCAGTATCCGCCCTAGCGGTCCTACAGATACGCAGTATTTT.